The 8 T cell receptor beta chains below come from one sample, sequenced in a study of post-analysis software for immune sequencing data. The antigens for these receptors are not known. TCR beta cDNA libraries included unique molecular identifiers. In TCRdb, the PCR reads were re-called with MiXCR into one record per CDR3 protein. In the table there are a few hundred thousand distinct CDR3 sequences, approximately 38% of which are singletons. General observations from the study: With TRBV5-6, TRBV5-1 and TRBV20-1 included, about five TRBV segments were more frequent in patients than in controls.

Sequenced sample: blood. All receptors derive from a girl aged 5-17 years with multiple sclerosis.

This chain connects TRBV29-1 to TRBJ1-5, with D unresolved. This CDR3 is built from 12 residues. Germline assignment: CDR1 SQVTM and CDR2 ANQGSEA. Trimming pared 8 bases from V and 0 bases from J, leaving 8 bases between. CDR3 sequence reads: CSQQVSNQPQHF. CDR3 DNA sequence: TGCAGCCAGCAGGTTAGCAATCAGCCCCAGCATTTT.

The chain combines TRBV4-3 with TRBJ1-1; D not resolved. Germline values: CDR1 LGHNA, CDR2 YSLEER. The CDR3 runs 13 residues. The germline V and J ends were trimmed by 3 bases and 6 bases, with 11 bases remaining between them. CDR3 in DNA: TGCGCCAGCAGCCAGATGAGGTCAGCTGAAGCTTTCTTT. Translated: CASSQMRSAEAFF.

This clonotype has more than one count but fewer than ten. The chain employs TRBV12-3 or TRBV12-4 and TRBJ2-7; 8 bases fit TRBD1. The CDR3 consists of 15 residues. V shed 4 bases and J 3 bases; nucleotides not matched to a gene: 8. In nucleotides, the CDR3 is TGTGCCAGCAGTTATGCCGGGACAGGTCACTACGAGCAGTACTTC. This codes for CASSYAGTGHYEQYF.

The chain has TRBV29-1 and TRBJ2-3; tentatively, D is TRBD2 (6 bases). V was pared by 4 bases and J by 4 bases, with 12 bases between. Per the germline V gene, CDR1 is SQVTM and CDR2 is ANQGSEA. There are 13 residues in the CDR3. DNA for the CDR3: TGCAGCGTTGCCGGGGCGGGGCCAGATACGCAGTATTTT. It codes for CSVAGAGPDTQYF.

The V call is TRBV11-1, the J call TRBJ2-1; D is tentatively TRBD1 or TRBD2 (5 bases each). V was shortened by 5 bases and J by 12 bases, with 14 bases between the two germline ends. The CDR3 length is 12 residues. The germline V gene has CDR1 SGHAT and CDR2 FQDESV (reference sequence). Written as DNA, the CDR3 is TGTGCCAGCAGCCGGGGACGACCAGCGCAGTTCTTC. It encodes CASSRGRPAQFF.

The J gene is TRBJ2-5, the V gene TRBV28; D remains ambiguous. The CDR3 extends over 14 amino acids. CDR1 and CDR2 (germline): MDHEN, SYDVKM. V was trimmed by 3 bases and J by 1 base, leaving 9 bases between them. Written as DNA, the CDR3 is TGTGCCAGCAGTTTGAGGCAGAGCCAAGAGACCCAGTACTTC. This encodes CASSLRQSQETQYF.

J is TRBJ2-4 and V is TRBV5-1, with D perhaps matching TRBD1 (5 bases). The J call is doubtful: the DNA matches TRBJ2-7 better. CDR1 is SGHRS and CDR2 is YFSETQ in the germline V gene. The CDR3 is made up of 14 amino acids. CDR3 amino acids: CASSLWVGQGEQYF. The DNA of the CDR3 is TGCGCCAGCAGCTTGTGGGTAGGTCAGGGCGAGCAGTACTTC.

This rearrangement joins TRBV11-2 to TRBJ1-2; D is unclear. Trimming took 9 bases from V and 8 from J, leaving 25 bases between them. The CDR3 has 15 amino acids. Germline-derived CDR1 and CDR2 are SGHAT and FQNNGV. This chain's CDR3 is CASRKPDGSNSGYTF. As DNA, the CDR3 is TGTGCCAGTCGCAAGCCCGACGGCTCGAATAGCGGCTACACCTTC.